This TCR beta chain was observed in a study of post-analysis software for immune sequencing data. On the study more broadly: The cohort encompassed relapsing-remitting, secondary progressive and progressive-relapsing multiple sclerosis disease courses.

Prepared TCR beta cDNA libraries contained unique molecular identifiers. When roughly 0.9 to 10 million T cells were used, they gave around 500,000 cDNA molecules. A single record per CDR3 protein comes from TCRdb applying MiXCR to the PCR reads. The data contain 650,000 to 850,000 distinct CDR3 sequences, approximately 44% of them singletons. In its sample, this clonotype was seen a few times. Specimen: blood. This sequence originates from a girl between 5 and 17 years old with multiple sclerosis.

In DNA form, the CDR3 reads TGCAGTGCTCCCGGAGCGGGAACGGGGGCAGATACGCAGTATTTT. The encoded protein is CSAPGAGTGADTQYF. J is TRBJ2-3 and V is TRBV20-1; TRBD2 matches at 7 bases. The CDR3 extends over 15 amino acids. Germline V lookup: CDR1 DFQATT, CDR2 SNEGSKA (reference sequence). The trim removed 5 bases at V and 4 bases at J, leaving 12 bases unmatched.